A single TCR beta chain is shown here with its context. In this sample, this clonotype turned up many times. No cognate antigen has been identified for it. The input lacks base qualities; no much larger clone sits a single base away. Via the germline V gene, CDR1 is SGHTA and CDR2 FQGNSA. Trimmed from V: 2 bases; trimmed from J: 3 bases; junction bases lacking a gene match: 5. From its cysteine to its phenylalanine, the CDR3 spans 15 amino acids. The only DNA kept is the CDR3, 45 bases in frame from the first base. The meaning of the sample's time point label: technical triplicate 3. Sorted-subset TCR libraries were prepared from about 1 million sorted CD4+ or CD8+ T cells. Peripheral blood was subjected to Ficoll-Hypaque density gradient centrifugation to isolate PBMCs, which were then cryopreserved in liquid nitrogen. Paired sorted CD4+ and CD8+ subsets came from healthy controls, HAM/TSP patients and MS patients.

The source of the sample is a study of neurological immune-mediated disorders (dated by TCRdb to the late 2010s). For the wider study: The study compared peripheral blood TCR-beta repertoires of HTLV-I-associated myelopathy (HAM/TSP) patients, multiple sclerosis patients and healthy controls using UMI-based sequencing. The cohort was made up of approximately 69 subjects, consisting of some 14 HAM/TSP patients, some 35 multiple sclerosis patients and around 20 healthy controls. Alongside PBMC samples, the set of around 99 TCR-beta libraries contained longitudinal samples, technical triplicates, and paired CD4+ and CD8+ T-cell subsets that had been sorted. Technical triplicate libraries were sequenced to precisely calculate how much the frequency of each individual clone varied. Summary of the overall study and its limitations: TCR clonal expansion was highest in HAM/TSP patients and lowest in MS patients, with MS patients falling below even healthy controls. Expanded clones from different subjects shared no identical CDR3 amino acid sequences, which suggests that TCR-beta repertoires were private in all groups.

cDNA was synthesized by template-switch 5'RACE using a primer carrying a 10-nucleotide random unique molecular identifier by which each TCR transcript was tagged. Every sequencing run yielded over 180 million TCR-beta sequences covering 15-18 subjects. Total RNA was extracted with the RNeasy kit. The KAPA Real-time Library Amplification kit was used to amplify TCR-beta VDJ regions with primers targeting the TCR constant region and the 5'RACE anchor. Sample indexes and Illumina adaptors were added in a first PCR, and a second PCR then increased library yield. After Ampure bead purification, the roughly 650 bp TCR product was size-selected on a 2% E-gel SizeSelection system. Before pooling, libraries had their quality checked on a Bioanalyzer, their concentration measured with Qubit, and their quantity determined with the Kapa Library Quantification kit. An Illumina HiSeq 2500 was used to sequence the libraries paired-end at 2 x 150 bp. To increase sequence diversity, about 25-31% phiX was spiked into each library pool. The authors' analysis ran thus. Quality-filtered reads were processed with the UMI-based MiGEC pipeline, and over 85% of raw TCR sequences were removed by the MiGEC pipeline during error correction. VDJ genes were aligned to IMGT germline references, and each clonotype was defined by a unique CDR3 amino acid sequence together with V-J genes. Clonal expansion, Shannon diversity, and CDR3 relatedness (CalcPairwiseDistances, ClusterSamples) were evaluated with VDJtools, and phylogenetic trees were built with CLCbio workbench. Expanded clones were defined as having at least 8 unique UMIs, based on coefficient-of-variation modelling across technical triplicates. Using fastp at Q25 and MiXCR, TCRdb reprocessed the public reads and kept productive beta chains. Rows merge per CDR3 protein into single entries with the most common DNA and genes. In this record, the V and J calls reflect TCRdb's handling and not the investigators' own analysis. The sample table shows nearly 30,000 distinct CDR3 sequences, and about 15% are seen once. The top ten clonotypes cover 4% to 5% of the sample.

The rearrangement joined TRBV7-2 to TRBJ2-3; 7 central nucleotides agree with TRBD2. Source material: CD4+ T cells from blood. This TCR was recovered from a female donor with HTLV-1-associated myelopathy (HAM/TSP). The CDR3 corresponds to CASSLYWGGTDTQYF. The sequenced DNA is TGTGCCAGCAGCTTATATTGGGGGGGTACAGATACGCAGTATTTT.